This T cell receptor beta chain was sequenced in a study of spatial heterogeneity in lung cancer. As for the study in general: A consistent excess of beta-chain over alpha-chain sequences was detected.

Time point indicated: blood at routine non-recurrence follow-up after resection. Every molecule of TCR cDNA had its own unique molecular identifier. TCRdb passed the 5' RACE reads through MiXCR, listing each CDR3 protein once. The data contain approximately 17,000 distinct CDR3 sequences, 19% of them seen just once; the ten biggest clones take up less than 7%. The sample in question was PBMCs, obtained at follow-up. The TCR comes from a male donor with early-stage non-small cell lung cancer.

The DNA for the CDR3 is TGCAGCGTGGACAGGGGGCTAGGGCAGTTCTTC. Translated, it gives CSVDRGLGQFF. J is TRBJ2-1 and V is TRBV29-1, with 11 nucleotides matching TRBD1. The CDR3 consists of 11 residues. The V segment lost 6 bases and the J segment 12 bases; nucleotides outside the gene matches: 4. Germline values: CDR1 SQVTM, CDR2 ANQGSEA.